A selection of T cell receptor beta chains follows, all from one sample in a study of T cell responses to AZD1222 COVID-19 vaccine. Profiling relied on immunoSEQ multiplex PCR, and the TCRdb table lists in-frame clones only, not all of them. Seen here are approximately 110,000 clones, 89% observed once, and the top ten hold under 5%. This specimen was peripheral blood, taken on day 0 of AZD1222 vaccination. The receptor source for this set is an adult in good health. Both conserved end residues are part of each CDR3. Fields, in order: D gene, clone size, V gene, J gene, CDR3 protein, CDR3 DNA. The D gene is left open where the match is weak. Rows give clone size only sometimes, using once, few, many, or a class for an expanded clone.

d_gene: NA
abundance: once
v_gene: TRBV28
j_gene: TRBJ1-3
CDR3aa: CASRLQVYSGNTIYF
CDR3nt: TGTGCCAGCAGACTACAGGTCTACTCTGGAAACACCATATATTTT

d_gene: TRBD2
abundance: once
v_gene: TRBV5-1
j_gene: TRBJ2-5
CDR3aa: CASQAGSRETQYF
CDR3nt: TGCGCCAGCCAAGCGGGGTCGAGGGAGACCCAGTACTTC

d_gene: NA
abundance: NA
v_gene: TRBV28
j_gene: TRBJ2-4
CDR3aa: CASLTVAKNIQYF
CDR3nt: TGTGCCAGCCTCACTGTAGCCAAAAACATTCAGTACTTC

d_gene: NA
abundance: NA
v_gene: TRBV19
j_gene: TRBJ2-3
CDR3aa: CASSDQQLTPTDTQYF
CDR3nt: TGTGCCAGTAGTGACCAACAACTAACCCCCACAGATACGCAGTATTTT

d_gene: TRBD1
abundance: NA
v_gene: TRBV2
j_gene: TRBJ2-1
CDR3aa: CASSHRTGVDEQFF
CDR3nt: TGTGCCAGCAGTCATAGGACAGGCGTGGATGAGCAGTTCTTC

d_gene: NA
abundance: NA
v_gene: TRBV11-2
j_gene: TRBJ1-6
CDR3aa: CASSSSGDSPLHF
CDR3nt: TGTGCCAGCAGCTCATCGGGGGACTCACCCCTCCACTTT

d_gene: NA
abundance: NA
v_gene: TRBV20-1
j_gene: TRBJ1-5
CDR3aa: CSASRGVDDQPQHF
CDR3nt: TGCAGTGCTAGTAGAGGGGTAGACGACCAGCCCCAGCATTTT

d_gene: NA
abundance: NA
v_gene: TRBV7-3
j_gene: TRBJ1-1
CDR3aa: CASSLIGASSGEAFF
CDR3nt: TGTGCCAGCAGCTTAATTGGAGCGAGTTCCGGTGAAGCTTTCTTT

d_gene: NA
abundance: NA
v_gene: TRBV6-5
j_gene: TRBJ1-1
CDR3aa: CASSYYGRVNTEAFF
CDR3nt: TGTGCCAGCAGTTACTACGGACGGGTGAACACTGAAGCTTTCTTT

d_gene: NA
abundance: NA
v_gene: TRBV5-6
j_gene: TRBJ2-7
CDR3aa: CASSLRLGLQGTTYEQYF
CDR3nt: TGTGCCAGCAGCTTGAGGTTGGGTCTACAGGGGACTACCTACGAGCAGTACTTC

d_gene: NA
abundance: once
v_gene: TRBV30
j_gene: TRBJ2-1
CDR3aa: CAWSVMAYSYNEQFF
CDR3nt: TGTGCCTGGAGTGTAATGGCATACTCCTACAATGAGCAGTTCTTC

d_gene: TRBD2
abundance: NA
v_gene: TRBV6-5
j_gene: TRBJ2-5
CDR3aa: CASSPGLAGRETQYF
CDR3nt: TGTGCCAGCAGTCCGGGACTAGCGGGTCGAGAGACCCAGTACTTC

d_gene: TRBD1
abundance: NA
v_gene: TRBV7-6
j_gene: TRBJ2-3
CDR3aa: CASSLVEDRADTQYF
CDR3nt: TGTGCCAGCAGCTTAGTAGAGGACAGGGCAGATACGCAGTATTTT

d_gene: TRBD1
abundance: NA
v_gene: TRBV15
j_gene: TRBJ2-2
CDR3aa: CATSRGQGFGELFF
CDR3nt: TGTGCCACCAGCAGGGGACAGGGGTTCGGGGAGCTGTTTTTT

d_gene: NA
abundance: NA
v_gene: TRBV7-8
j_gene: TRBJ1-5
CDR3aa: CASSLPPYRENQPQHF
CDR3nt: TGTGCCAGCAGCTTACCACCTTACAGGGAGAATCAGCCCCAGCATTTT

d_gene: TRBD2
abundance: NA
v_gene: TRBV5-1
j_gene: TRBJ2-6
CDR3aa: CASSLQLRGDGANVLTF
CDR3nt: TGCGCCAGCAGCTTGCAACTTCGGGGGGACGGGGCCAACGTCCTGACTTTC

d_gene: NA
abundance: once
v_gene: TRBV3-1/TRBV3-2
j_gene: TRBJ2-2
CDR3aa: CASRQANTGELFF
CDR3nt: TGTGCCAGCAGACAGGCGAACACCGGGGAGCTGTTTTTT

d_gene: TRBD2
abundance: NA
v_gene: TRBV2
j_gene: TRBJ2-3
CDR3aa: CASSLTSGGSSTDTQYF
CDR3nt: TGTGCCAGCAGTCTGACTAGCGGGGGGTCTAGCACAGATACGCAGTATTTT